These 12 T cell receptor beta chains came from one sample sequenced in a study of high-grade serous ovarian cancer treatment subgroups. Sequencing was performed with immunoSEQ multiplex PCR; in TCRdb, only in-frame clones are kept and a portion is missing. The table records 18,000 or so clones, about 75% of them present only once. Tumor samples were obtained before definitive surgery or chemotherapy. The sequenced sample was tumor tissue. The receptors derive from a human donor with high-grade serous ovarian cancer.

CDR3 in amino acids: CASSRGGPYGYTF. The CDR3 bases are TGCGCCAGCAGCCGCGGAGGTCCCTATGGCTACACCTTC. The chain has TRBV4-1 and TRBJ1-2; no reliable D call. CDR1 MGHRA and CDR2 YSYEKL come from the germline V gene. The CDR3 consists of 13 residues. V was shortened by 4 bases and J by 4 bases, with 10 bases between the two germline ends.

V gene TRBV7-9 combines with J gene TRBJ2-5, with 7 positions matching TRBD1. The J call could be wrong; TRBJ2-7 is a better fit for the DNA end. The CDR3 loop spans 16 amino acids. Germline V gene data show CDR1 as SEHNR and CDR2 as FQNEAQ (reference sequence). This CDR3 reads CASSPGTEKSSYEQYF. CDR3 coding DNA: TGTGCCAGCAGCCCCGGGACAGAGAAGAGCTCCTACGAGCAGTACTTC.

The chain employs TRBV30 and TRBJ1-2; possibly TRBD1 for D (5 bases). The germline V and J ends were trimmed by 2 bases and 4 bases, with 14 bases remaining between them. CDR1 and CDR2 (germline): GTSNPN, SVGIG (reference sequence). The CDR3 contains 14 residues. Written as DNA, the CDR3 is TGTGCCTGGAGTCTGACAGCAGCCTTCTATGGCTACACCTTC. It codes for CAWSLTAAFYGYTF. Full variable domain (remainder filled in from reference TRBV30 and TRBJ1-2): SQTIHQWPATLVQPVGSPLSLECTVEGTSNPNLYWYRQAAGRGLQLLFYSVGIGQISSEVPQNLSASRPQDRQFILSSKKLLLSDSGFYLCAWSLTAAFYGYTFGSGTRLTVV.

This chain links TRBV6-1 with TRBJ1-5; D uncertain. V lost 1 base, J lost 3 bases, and 10 bases lay in between. CDR3 size: 15 residues. CDR1 is MNHNS and CDR2 is SASEGT in the germline V gene. The DNA of the CDR3 is TGTGCCAGCAGTGAAGGTCACTCCTTCAATCAGCCCCAGCATTTT. Its translation: CASSEGHSFNQPQHF.

The chain recombines TRBV6-4 with TRBJ2-3; weak D call: TRBD2 (7 bases). The ends were cut back, 5 bases at V and 1 base at J, with 16 bases in the middle. Per germline, CDR1 MRHNA and CDR2 SNTAGT. This CDR3 is built from 16 residues. The CDR3 reads CASSPSRGGGTDTQYF. In nucleotides, the CDR3 is TGTGCCAGCAGTCCATCCAGGGGAGGGGGCACAGATACGCAGTATTTT.

The genes are TRBV28 and TRBJ1-2; D ambiguous. This CDR3 region has 17 residues. Germline CDR1 is MDHEN and CDR2 is SYDVKM. The V end lost 3 bases, the J end lost 0 bases, and 17 bases lay between the germline ends. CDR3: CASSLEFGSGPNYGYTF. CDR3 sequence (DNA): TGTGCCAGCAGTTTGGAGTTCGGGTCAGGACCTAACTATGGCTACACCTTC.

The chain couples TRBV19 to TRBJ1-1; a weak D match, TRBD1 (5 bases). In germline, CDR1 is LNHDA, CDR2 SQIVND (reference sequence). V was shortened by 6 bases and J by 7 bases, with 18 bases between the two germline ends. The CDR3 spans 14 residues. In nucleotides, the CDR3 is TGTGCCAGTAGCGGTCCCACAGGTTTCCATGAAGCTTTCTTT. Protein: CASSGPTGFHEAFF.

This chain joins TRBV6-5 and TRBJ2-7; 10 nucleotides align to TRBD1. The CDR3 runs to 15 residues. The V gene's germline CDR1 is MNHEY and CDR2 SVGAGI. With V trimmed by 6 bases and J by 4 bases, 9 bases remained unmatched. CDR3 bases: TGTGCCAGCAGACCCGGACAGGGGGGGAATTACGAGCAGTACTTC. Residues: CASRPGQGGNYEQYF.

The chain employs TRBV28 and TRBJ2-4, with 9 bases identical to TRBD1. This CDR3 contains 17 residues. With 4 bases clipped from V and 0 bases from J, the junction kept 7 bases outside the gene matches. Germline V gives CDR1 MDHEN, CDR2 SYDVKM. CDR3 sequence: CASSSPGQGGAKNIQYF. The CDR3 nucleotides read TGTGCCAGCAGTTCCCCGGGACAGGGAGGAGCCAAAAACATTCAGTACTTC.

This chain links TRBV6-5 with TRBJ1-1; D is uncertain. Trimming took off 0 bases at V and 1 base at J, with 9 bases between the two ends. CDR3 length: 15 amino acids. Germline V gene sequence: CDR1 MNHEY, CDR2 SVGAGI. CDR3 loop: CASSYSLVGNTEAFF. The CDR3 bases are TGTGCCAGCAGTTACTCGTTGGTTGGGAACACTGAAGCTTTCTTT.

This sequence joins TRBV5-1 and TRBJ1-4, with D maybe TRBD1 (6 bases). Trimming stripped 1 base from V and 7 bases from J, with 17 bases between. CDR1 SGHRS and CDR2 YFSETQ come from the germline V gene. CDR3 length equals 16 residues. This CDR3 reads CASSLFPQGGGEKLFF. CDR3 DNA sequence: TGCGCCAGCAGCTTGTTCCCACAGGGTGGGGGTGAAAAACTGTTTTTT. The full variable domain, completed using reference TRBV5-1 and TRBJ1-4, is KAGVTQTPRYLIKTRGQQVTLSCSPISGHRSVSWYQQTPGQGLQFLFEYFSETQRNKGNFPGRFSGRQFSNSRSEMNVSTLELGDSALYLCASSLFPQGGGEKLFFGSGTQLSVL.

The CDR3 region has the DNA TGTGCCACCAGCAACCAAAGAGGATTGAACTATGGCTACACCTTC. Translated, it gives CATSNQRGLNYGYTF. The V call is TRBV15, the J call TRBJ1-2; D is unclear. Trimming left V 4 bases short and J 2 bases short, with 14 bases between. The length of the CDR3 is 15 residues. The germline V gene has CDR1 LNHNV and CDR2 YYDKDF (reference sequence).